There are many counts of the clone carrying this T cell receptor (beta chain). Its specificity is not known. Using RNA transcripts as the source, TCR beta CDR3 regions were amplified. RT-PCR in the first round (using the HTBI primer set) targeted the TCR CDR3. Each CDR3 protein is one row after TCRdb ran MiXCR on the multiplex PCR reads. Here the sample spans approximately 480,000 distinct CDR3 sequences, about 20% being singletons. Over 18 months, lack of ophthalmopathy progression marked Graves' hyperthyroidism as stable. Each diagnosis was grounded in clinical symptoms, serum thyroxine and TRAb, thyroid ultrasound, and orbital computed tomography. The authors took PBMCs from 10 ml fresh peripheral blood. The entry originates in a study of T cells in Graves' hyperthyroidism and ophthalmopathy. Study conclusions and caveats: Within blood appeared most thyroid clonotypes that had expanded above 0.001.

Trimming pared 0 bases from V and 13 bases from J, leaving 7 bases between. Germline V gives CDR1 GTSNPN, CDR2 SVGIG (reference sequence). The CDR3 spans 11 residues. The sequenced sample consisted of blood. The V and J genes are TRBV30 and TRBJ1-6; unclear D gene. The source is a young man with Graves' hyperthyroidism. CDR3 coding DNA: TGTGCCTGGAGTGTCGATCCGCCCCTCCACTTT. It encodes CAWSVDPPLHF.